The text below deals with one TCR beta chain. This specimen comes from a study of blood T cell repertoires in COVID-19. Whole-study context: The origin of the acute and convalescent COVID-19 samples was the United States, Italy and Spain.

In the authors' workflow: Estimates of nucleated cell counts were drawn from the amplification of reference gene primers. Profiled with immunoSEQ multiplex PCR; TCRdb holds only in-frame clones, not every one. V, J and clone size reflect that table, while D and trimming were determined from the DNA. Altogether about 83,000 clones are present, about 83% being singletons, with the ten largest covering under 8.5%. J was trimmed by 2 bases and V by 6 bases; bases with no gene match: 5. Looked up from germline, CDR1 is SNHLY and CDR2 is FYNNEI. The CDR3 totals 14 residues. This TCR was sampled from a man aged 50 to 60 with active COVID-19. Sequencing input: peripheral blood. The chain uses TRBV2 and TRBJ2-3; 7 bases line up with TRBD2. CDR3 in DNA: TGTGCCAGCAGCCGGACTAGTCACACAGATACGCAGTATTTT. It codes for CASSRTSHTDTQYF.